Following are 5 T cell receptor beta chains from one sample sequenced in a study of early T cells in non-severe SARS-CoV-2 infection. TCRdb recomputed calls from the 5' RACE reads with MiXCR, one row per CDR3 protein. Among around 60,000 distinct CDR3 sequences listed, 9.5% to 15% were seen once. The sequenced sample was whole blood. Receptors were obtained from an adult who was a healthcare worker with PCR-confirmed SARS-CoV-2 infection or an uninfected control (not recorded which).

CDR3 nucleotides: TGCGCCAGCAGCCAAGTTACAGGCTATGGCTACACCTTC. This encodes CASSQVTGYGYTF. V and J are TRBV4-1 and TRBJ1-2; a possible D gene is TRBD1 (5 bases). Germline CDR1 is MGHRA and CDR2 is YSYEKL. The ends were cut back, 1 base at V and 4 bases at J, with 7 bases in the middle. The CDR3 contains 13 residues.

This clonotype has ten or more counts. The chain combines TRBV28 with TRBJ2-4, with D possibly called TRBD1 or TRBD2 (6 bases each). The CDR3 is 15 residues long. CDR1 is MDHEN, CDR2 SYDVKM, per germline. V shed 5 bases and J shed 7 bases, with 18 bases lying between them. This CDR3 reads CASSPTSGGRNIQYF. CDR3 in DNA: TGTGCCAGCAGTCCCACCTCCGGGGGCAGGAACATTCAGTACTTC.

The chain has TRBV27 and TRBJ2-5; TRBD2 is a possible D gene (6 bases). CDR1 is MNHEY, CDR2 SMNVEV, per germline (reference sequence). V gave up 0 bases and J gave up 6 bases, with 11 bases separating them. The CDR3 is 14 amino acids. The CDR3 protein is CASSLSRGGKTQYF. Here the CDR3 DNA reads TGTGCCAGCAGTTTATCTCGGGGAGGAAAGACCCAGTACTTC.

This clonotype appeared many times. This chain uses TRBV5-6 with TRBJ2-5, with D perhaps TRBD1 (5 bases). The V gene's germline CDR1 is SGHDT and CDR2 YYEEEE. V shed 4 bases and J shed 5 bases, with 12 bases lying between them. The CDR3 consists of 13 residues. This CDR3 is CASSQTVQETQYF. DNA of the CDR3: TGTGCCAGCAGCCAGACAGTCCAGGAGACCCAGTACTTC.

This clonotype was counted at least ten times. The chain has TRBV6-6 and TRBJ1-1; maybe TRBD1 (6 bases). The CDR3 sequence is 14 residues long. Germline V gene sequence: CDR1 MNHNY, CDR2 SVGAGI (reference sequence). Trimming left V 5 bases short and J 6 bases short, with 16 bases between. The CDR3 bases are TGTGCCAGCAGTACCTCGGGGGCTAACCCTGAAGCTTTCTTT. Translation gives CASSTSGANPEAFF.